One sample yielded the 25 T cell receptor beta chains listed below, sequenced in a study of cytomegalovirus exposure and HLA in healthy donors. Vbeta (60) and Jbeta (13) primers were used in the PCR. Measured with immunoSEQ multiplex PCR; TCRdb has only the in-frame clones, and not every one. The sample has some 120,000 clones; around 70% are singletons. What was sequenced was PBMCs. These receptors all stem from a man aged 30 to 39 in good health and CMV-seropositive.

The genes are TRBV30 and TRBJ2-5; TRBD2 agrees at 8 bases. The CDR3 is 11 residues long. The J segment lost 7 bases and the V segment lost 3 bases, leaving 1 base of the junction unmatched. The germline V gene has CDR1 GTSNPN and CDR2 SVGIG (reference sequence). The CDR3 reads CAWSSGGTQYF. The CDR3 region has the DNA TGTGCCTGGAGCAGCGGGGGGACCCAGTACTTC. Together with reference TRBV30 and TRBJ2-5, the CDR3 gives the full variable domain: SQTIHQWPATLVQPVGSPLSLECTVEGTSNPNLYWYRQAAGRGLQLLFYSVGIGQISSEVPQNLSASRPQDRQFILSSKKLLLSDSGFYLCAWSSGGTQYFGPGTRLLVL.

This sequence joins TRBV5-1 and TRBJ2-3; TRBD2 matches at 9 bases. This CDR3 comprises 19 residues. J was trimmed by 0 bases and V by 0 bases; bases with no gene match: 11. The germline gives CDR1 SGHRS, CDR2 YFSETQ. In DNA, the CDR3 is TGCGCCAGCAGCTTGGAGGTTTCTAGCGGGACCCCAAGCACAGATACGCAGTATTTT. Translating gives CASSLEVSSGTPSTDTQYF.

A note on this clone: One junction end does not reproduce the germline sequence, and a read error may be involved. J is TRBJ1-1 and V is TRBV2; no firm D call. The CDR3 loop spans 14 amino acids. Germline V gene sequence: CDR1 SNHLY, CDR2 FYNNEI. CDR3 in amino acids: CVSSEGRGSTEAFF. DNA for the CDR3: TGTGTCAGCAGTGAAGGGCGGGGATCGACTGAAGCTTTCTTT.

The chain combines TRBV27 with TRBJ1-1, with a weak D call TRBD1 (6 bases). CDR3 length equals 15 residues. The V gene's germline CDR1 is MNHEY and CDR2 SMNVEV (reference sequence). The V end was cut by 0 bases, the J end by 6 bases, with 14 bases between. CDR3 in amino acids: CASSLSRTVGSEAFF. Here the CDR3 DNA reads TGTGCCAGCAGTTTATCCCGGACAGTAGGCTCTGAAGCTTTCTTT.

The chain employs TRBV7-3 and TRBJ2-2; D possibly corresponds to TRBD2 (5 bases). Trimming removed 5 bases from V and 1 base from J, with 14 bases in between. The CDR3 has 16 residues. The germline V gene has CDR1 SGHTA and CDR2 FQGTGA. The CDR3 reads CASSLPPGRNTGELFF. CDR3 DNA: TGTGCCAGCAGCCTCCCCCCTGGGAGGAACACCGGGGAGCTGTTTTTT.

This clone was seen more than once but under ten times. The V gene is TRBV19, the J gene TRBJ2-7, with 7 nucleotides matching TRBD1. Germline trimming cut 2 bases from V and 4 bases from J; bases unmatched to any gene: 5. Per germline, CDR1 LNHDA and CDR2 SQIVND (reference sequence). This CDR3 comprises 14 residues. The CDR3 here is CASSIRDSPYEQYV. For the CDR3, the DNA is TGTGCCAGTAGTATACGGGACAGCCCATACGAGCAGTACGTC.

This clone showed up just a few times. The chain recombines TRBV4-1 with TRBJ1-5; TRBD1 matches 8 bases. Germline values: CDR1 MGHRA, CDR2 YSYEKL. The CDR3 spans 15 residues. The junction had 5 bases not matched to a gene; V was cut back by 2 bases and J by 5 bases. The DNA of the CDR3 is TGCGCCAGCAGCCAAAGGACAGGGCCCGATCAGCCCCAGCATTTT. Translating gives CASSQRTGPDQPQHF.

This clone was seen more than once but under ten times. CDR3 DNA: TGTGCCTGTGAGGGGGACAGGGGGCCAGATACGCAGTATTTT. It is translated as CACEGDRGPDTQYF. The chain links TRBV28 to TRBJ2-3; 12 bases fit TRBD1. The CDR3 covers 14 residues. V trimming: 11 bases; J trimming: 4 bases; junction bases outside the gene matches: 7. Germline V CDR1 and CDR2: MDHEN, SYDVKM.

This clone was detected a few times. The chain recombines TRBV11-3 with TRBJ2-1, with TRBD2 matching 7 bases. The CDR3 runs to 14 residues. V was pared by 6 bases and J by 4 bases, with 6 bases of the junction left unmatched. Germline CDR1 and CDR2: SGHNT and YENEEA. CDR3 protein: CASSQRGGYNEQFF. Written as DNA, the CDR3 is TGTGCCAGCAGTCAGCGGGGAGGTTACAATGAGCAGTTCTTC.

The genes are TRBV6-1 and TRBJ2-5, with 13 nucleotides matching TRBD2. The germline V gene encodes CDR1 MNHNS and CDR2 SASEGT. This CDR3 spans 16 amino acids. With 1 base clipped from V and 4 bases from J, the junction kept 3 bases outside the gene matches. The DNA of the CDR3 is TGTGCCAGCAGTGAAGAGTGGACTAGCGGGGGAGAGACCCAGTACTTC. This translates into CASSEEWTSGGETQYF.

V usage is TRBV6-5 and J usage is TRBJ2-5, with TRBD2 matching over 8 bases. The J call may be incorrect, as the DNA end agrees better with TRBJ2-7. The germline V gene has CDR1 MNHEY and CDR2 SVGAGI. The CDR3 covers 16 residues. The CDR3 region is CASSYSSGGVSYEQYF. The DNA of the CDR3 is TGTGCCAGCAGTTACTCGTCCGGGGGGGTCTCCTACGAGCAGTACTTC.

This chain joins TRBV7-9 and TRBJ2-3; TRBD1 aligns across 11 bases. V dropped 8 bases and J dropped 1; count of bases not matched to a gene: 8. CDR1 and CDR2 from the germline V gene are SEHNR and FQNEAQ (reference sequence). This CDR3 is built from 16 residues. CDR3 in DNA: TGTGCCAGCGGACAGGGGGCGGGAGGGGGCACAGATACGCAGTATTTT. Protein: CASGQGAGGGTDTQYF.

The chain couples TRBV7-9 to TRBJ2-1, with TRBD2 as a possible D gene (6 bases). Germline V gene data show CDR1 as SEHNR and CDR2 as FQNEAQ (reference sequence). This CDR3 region has 19 residues. Trimming removed 5 bases from V and 6 bases from J, with 29 bases in between. CDR3 region: CASSRPVTSQPGTCNEQFF. In DNA form, the CDR3 reads TGTGCCAGCAGCCGCCCGGTTACTAGCCAACCGGGGACCTGCAATGAGCAGTTCTTC.

As concerns this clone: Different DNA sequences within this sample yield the same CDR3. The chain has TRBV5-1 and TRBJ1-6, with D perhaps matching TRBD1 (6 bases). This CDR3 has 14 amino acids. Trimming shortened V by 0 bases and J by 7 bases, and 8 bases separated the two germline ends. Germline assignment: CDR1 SGHRS and CDR2 YFSETQ. CDR3 protein: CASSLGQGNSPLHF. The DNA for the CDR3 is TGCGCCAGCAGCTTGGGTCAGGGGAATTCACCCCTCCACTTT.

V and J are TRBV5-1 and TRBJ2-3, with unresolved D. CDR1 is SGHRS, CDR2 YFSETQ, per germline. Between the trimmed V and J ends, which lost 2 bases and 4 bases, there was a span of 14 bases. This CDR3 has 15 residues. This CDR3 is CASSFQVPSADTQYF. CDR3 sequence (DNA): TGCGCCAGCAGCTTCCAGGTCCCTTCCGCAGATACGCAGTATTTT. Filled out from reference TRBV5-1 and TRBJ2-3, the complete variable domain reads KAGVTQTPRYLIKTRGQQVTLSCSPISGHRSVSWYQQTPGQGLQFLFEYFSETQRNKGNFPGRFSGRQFSNSRSEMNVSTLELGDSALYLCASSFQVPSADTQYFGPGTRLTVL.

The V and J genes are TRBV19 and TRBJ1-1, with 11 bases fitting TRBD1. The CDR3 covers 17 residues. The ends lost 3 bases at V and 4 bases at J; junction bases unmatched: 10. CDR1 LNHDA and CDR2 SQIVND come from the germline V gene (reference sequence). The CDR3 bases are TGTGCCAGTAGTATCCTTGACTGGACAGGGGGCGGCACTGAAGCTTTCTTT. This translates into CASSILDWTGGGTEAFF. The full variable domain, with the rest looked up from reference TRBV19 and TRBJ1-1, is DGGITQSPKYLFRKEGQNVTLSCEQNLNHDAMYWYRQDPGQGLRLIYYSQIVNDFQKGDIAEGYSVSREKKESFPLTVTSAQKNPTAFYLCASSILDWTGGGTEAFFGQGTRLTVV.

The chain employs TRBV2 and TRBJ1-2; 7 bases agree with TRBD1. Germline V gives CDR1 SNHLY, CDR2 FYNNEI. The CDR3 covers 15 residues. V dropped 5 bases and J dropped 4; count of bases not matched to a gene: 10. CDR3 protein: CASSSPGQRTYGYTF. The CDR3 DNA reads as TGTGCCAGCAGTTCCCCGGGACAGAGAACCTATGGCTACACCTTC.

The J gene is TRBJ2-7, the V gene TRBV21-1; the D call of TRBD1 is as the table states it, not checked on the DNA. TRBV21-1 is annotated as a pseudogene. The CDR3 has 13 amino acids. The DNA of the CDR3 is TGTGCCAGCAGCAACAGGGACAGGTACGAGCAGTACGTC. Amino acids: CASSNRDRYEQYV.

The chain recombines TRBV7-2 with TRBJ2-5; 7 nucleotides agree with TRBD2. This CDR3 has 15 amino acids. CDR1 and CDR2 from the germline V gene are SGHTA and FQGNSA. The ends lost 0 bases at V and 4 bases at J; junction bases unmatched: 5. CDR3 amino acids: CASSLAGTMGETQYF. The DNA for the CDR3 is TGTGCCAGCAGCTTAGCCGGGACTATGGGAGAGACCCAGTACTTC.

The CDR3 sequence: CASSPPQDRPGANTGELFF. DNA of the CDR3: TGTGCCAGCTCACCACCGCAGGACAGGCCCGGGGCGAACACCGGGGAGCTGTTTTTT. The chain links TRBV18 to TRBJ2-2; 7 nucleotides match TRBD1. Per the germline V gene, CDR1 is KGHSH and CDR2 is LQKENI. The CDR3 covers 19 residues. Trimming at V came to 0 bases and at J to 0 bases, leaving 10 bases not matched to a gene.

In this sample, this clone turned up a few times. The chain uses TRBV5-5 and TRBJ1-4; TRBD1 matches at 9 bases. The trim removed 4 bases at V and 6 bases at J, leaving 10 bases unmatched. Germline CDR1 reads SGHKS; CDR2 reads YYEKEE (reference sequence). This CDR3 comprises 16 residues. The CDR3 sequence is CASSPRPDRGYEKLFF. The CDR3 coding sequence is TGTGCCAGCAGCCCCCGACCGGACAGGGGTTATGAAAAACTGTTTTTT.

This clone was observed a few times. This sequence joins TRBV6-5 and TRBJ1-1; TRBD1 matches at 9 bases. The V and J ends lost 4 bases and 5 bases, in that order; junction bases with no gene match: 8. The CDR3 length is 15 residues. The germline gives CDR1 MNHEY, CDR2 SVGAGI. The CDR3 loop reads CASSSTGQGATEAFF. CDR3 coding DNA: TGTGCCAGCAGTTCCACGGGACAGGGCGCAACTGAAGCTTTCTTT.

The V gene is TRBV30, the J gene TRBJ1-1; D remains ambiguous. This CDR3 has 12 amino acids. Germline V gene sequence: CDR1 GTSNPN, CDR2 SVGIG (reference sequence). The V end lost 4 bases, the J end lost 1 base, and 7 bases lay between the germline ends. CDR3 region: CAWTRWNTEAFF. The CDR3 DNA follows: TGTGCCTGGACCCGTTGGAACACTGAAGCTTTCTTT.

Written as DNA, the CDR3 is TGTGCCAGCAGTTACCTGGCAGACTCTGGGGCCAACGTCCTGACTTTC. This sequence encodes CASSYLADSGANVLTF. This chain uses TRBV6-5 with TRBJ2-6; D is unresolved. Germline loops: CDR1 MNHEY, CDR2 SVGAGI. V lost 2 bases and J 0 bases, leaving 8 bases between the germline ends. The CDR3 is 16 amino acids.

V usage is TRBV5-1 and J usage is TRBJ2-5; the match to TRBD2 covers 12 bases. Trimming took 0 bases from V and 4 from J; bases not matched to a gene: 19. CDR1 SGHRS and CDR2 YFSETQ come from the germline V gene. This CDR3 is built from 21 residues. The CDR3 protein is CASSLAGLLLLAGGVRETQYF. Here the CDR3 DNA reads TGCGCCAGCAGCTTGGCCGGACTACTCTTACTAGCGGGAGGAGTCCGAGAGACCCAGTACTTC.